This T cell receptor beta chain stems from a study of blood T cell repertoires in COVID-19. Per the study methods: The assay estimated nucleated cells by amplifying reference gene primers. Sequenced by immunoSEQ multiplex PCR; TCRdb stores in-frame clones only, minus some. For V, J and clone size, that table is used; D and trimming come from the DNA. The repertoire holds fewer than 300,000 clones, about nine tenths seen once, with roughly 4% in the top ten. V trimming: 6 bases; J trimming: 6 bases; junction bases outside the gene matches: 3. This CDR3 spans 13 amino acids. Source material: peripheral blood. This sequence was found in a man aged 55 to 69 who had recovered from COVID-19. J is TRBJ2-3 and V is TRBV12-3 or TRBV12-4; TRBD1 matches 10 bases. The CDR3 protein is CASRGQGRDTQYF. CDR3 coding DNA: TGTGCCAGCAGGGGACAGGGGAGGGATACGCAGTATTTT.